These 27 T cell receptor beta chains were sequenced from one sample in a study of shared T cell receptors in the human thymus. Libraries were prepared by immunoSEQ multiplex PCR; TCRdb keeps only in-frame clonotypes and omits some of them. The repertoire holds more than 300,000 clones, with just under 95% as singletons. Sequenced material: thymocytes. All receptors come from a human donor.

The chain has TRBV19 and TRBJ1-2, with D perhaps TRBD1 (5 bases). CDR1 and CDR2 from the germline V gene are LNHDA and SQIVND (reference sequence). Trimming removed 5 bases at V and 1 base at J, with 14 bases between. This CDR3 comprises 15 residues. CDR3 amino acids: CASSPPWGINYGYTF. CDR3 in DNA: TGTGCCAGTAGTCCACCGTGGGGCATTAACTATGGCTACACCTTC. The full variable domain, completed using reference TRBV19 and TRBJ1-2, is DGGITQSPKYLFRKEGQNVTLSCEQNLNHDAMYWYRQDPGQGLRLIYYSQIVNDFQKGDIAEGYSVSREKKESFPLTVTSAQKNPTAFYLCASSPPWGINYGYTFGSGTRLTVV.

The J gene is TRBJ1-1, the V gene TRBV7-9; TRBD1 is a possible D gene (6 bases). Germline V gene sequence: CDR1 SEHNR, CDR2 FQNEAQ (reference sequence). The CDR3 loop spans 15 amino acids. The V and J ends lost 0 bases and 0 bases respectively, with 8 bases between them. The CDR3: CASSLAAGVNTEAFF. The CDR3 DNA is TGTGCCAGCAGCTTAGCCGCAGGGGTGAACACTGAAGCTTTCTTT.

This rearrangement joins TRBV11-2 to TRBJ1-5, with 8 bases fitting TRBD1. CDR1 is SGHAT and CDR2 is FQNNGV in the germline V gene. V gave up 6 bases and J gave up 5 bases; unmatched junction bases: 15. The length of the CDR3 is 17 residues. The DNA for the CDR3 is TGTGCCAGCAGTTTAAAGACCGGGACAGGCTCTTATCAGCCCCAGCATTTT. Its translation is CASSLKTGTGSYQPQHF.

V gene TRBV10-3 combines with J gene TRBJ1-2; D perhaps matches TRBD1 (6 bases). The V gene lost 10 bases and the J gene lost 1 base, with 13 bases spanning the gap. This CDR3 has 13 amino acids. Germline loops: CDR1 ENHRY, CDR2 SYGVKD. DNA of the CDR3: TGTGCCACCGCCAAGGGGGTTAACTATGGCTACACCTTC. Its translation: CATAKGVNYGYTF.

The V and J genes are TRBV19 and TRBJ2-2; D not resolved. The CDR3 has 12 amino acids. The germline gives CDR1 LNHDA, CDR2 SQIVND (reference sequence). Trimming pared 4 bases from V and 2 bases from J, leaving 2 bases between. This CDR3 reads CASSTNTGELFF. The CDR3 bases are TGTGCCAGTAGTACAAACACCGGGGAGCTGTTTTTT.

This clone appeared once. The genes are TRBV6-4 and TRBJ1-3; 7 bases match TRBD1. The germline V gene encodes CDR1 MRHNA and CDR2 SNTAGT. This CDR3 comprises 18 residues. Germline trimming cut 0 bases from V and 0 bases from J; bases unmatched to any gene: 8. The CDR3: CASSDSQGVRDSGNTIYF. CDR3 DNA: TGTGCCAGCAGTGACTCTCAGGGGGTGAGGGACTCTGGAAACACCATATATTTT.

This chain connects TRBV29-1 to TRBJ1-1; perhaps TRBD1 as D (5 bases). CDR1 and CDR2 (germline): SQVTM, ANQGSEA. The CDR3 sequence is 13 residues long. V lost 6 bases and J 1 base, leaving 12 bases between the germline ends. DNA of the CDR3: TGCAGCGTGACCAGGGTCGGGAACACTGAAGCTTTCTTT. Its translation: CSVTRVGNTEAFF.

This chain connects TRBV19 to TRBJ2-5; unclear D gene. V dropped 5 bases and J dropped 3 bases, with 16 bases sitting between them. The V gene's germline CDR1 is LNHDA and CDR2 SQIVND (reference sequence). The CDR3 sequence is 15 residues long. In DNA form, the CDR3 reads TGTGCCAGTAGTCCTCCCCCGGGTACCAAAGAGACCCAGTACTTC. Protein sequence: CASSPPPGTKETQYF.

The chain couples TRBV27 to TRBJ2-7; TRBD1 matches at 8 bases. This CDR3 has 17 amino acids. CDR1 is MNHEY, CDR2 SMNVEV, per germline (reference sequence). J was trimmed by 2 bases and V by 3 bases; bases with no gene match: 12. CDR3 in amino acids: CASSLVAGGELPYEQYF. The CDR3 region has the DNA TGTGCCAGCAGTTTGGTGGCAGGGGGCGAACTTCCCTACGAGCAGTACTTC.

The sample holds one count of this clone. The chain uses TRBV11-2 and TRBJ1-3, with D uncertain. Germline assignment: CDR1 SGHAT and CDR2 FQNNGV. Trimming shortened V by 0 bases and J by 2 bases, and 23 bases separated the two germline ends. The CDR3 sequence is 20 residues long. CDR3: CASSLDIPKAQSNTGNTIYF. CDR3 DNA: TGTGCCAGCAGCTTAGACATCCCCAAAGCACAGTCGAATACTGGAAACACCATATATTTT.

The rearrangement links TRBV9 to TRBJ2-1; 10 bases map to TRBD2. Germline V gene sequence: CDR1 SGDLS, CDR2 YYNGEE. The CDR3 loop spans 16 amino acids. The junction had 12 bases not matched to a gene; V was cut back by 4 bases and J by 8 bases. The CDR3, as DNA: TGTGCCAGCAGCCCGGGTAGTAGCGGGAGGTCGGATGAGCAGTTCTTC. This codes for CASSPGSSGRSDEQFF.

The CDR3 nucleotides read TGTGCCAGCAGCTTAGATGAGGGGGCCCCGCAAGAGACCCAGTACTTC. This codes for CASSLDEGAPQETQYF. The genes are TRBV7-9 and TRBJ2-5; 7 bases align to TRBD1. V trimming: 1 base; J trimming: 2 bases; junction bases outside the gene matches: 7. Germline-derived CDR1 and CDR2 are SEHNR and FQNEAQ (reference sequence). The CDR3 extends over 16 amino acids.

The V and J genes are TRBV25-1 and TRBJ1-3; D gene uncertain. The CDR3 is made up of 15 amino acids. Trimming took off 2 bases at V and 0 bases at J, with 8 bases between the two ends. Germline CDR1 is MGHDK and CDR2 is SYGVNS. In DNA, the CDR3 is TGTGCCAGCAGTGAACCCCCGAGCTCTGGAAACACCATATATTTT. Its protein is CASSEPPSSGNTIYF.

The chain employs TRBV29-1 and TRBJ2-1, with D maybe TRBD1 (6 bases). Germline V gene lookup returns CDR1 SQVTM and CDR2 ANQGSEA. This CDR3 is built from 16 residues. The ends were cut back, 0 bases at V and 3 bases at J, with 15 bases in the middle. CDR3 region: CSVEEATDSRYNEQFF. For the CDR3, the DNA is TGCAGCGTTGAAGAGGCTACGGACAGCCGCTACAATGAGCAGTTCTTC.

The genes are TRBV7-2 and TRBJ2-5; the match to TRBD2 covers 14 bases. Germline V gene lookup returns CDR1 SGHTA and CDR2 FQGNSA. This CDR3 has 16 amino acids. The V and J ends lost 5 bases and 5 bases, in that order; junction bases with no gene match: 7. The chain's CDR3 is CASSPGLAGGRETQYF. CDR3 sequence (DNA): TGTGCCAGCAGCCCAGGACTAGCGGGAGGTAGGGAGACCCAGTACTTC.

The chain links TRBV30 to TRBJ2-7; no clear D. V gave up 8 bases and J gave up 2 bases, with 7 bases separating them. CDR1 and CDR2 from the germline V gene are GTSNPN and SVGIG (reference sequence). This CDR3 spans 10 amino acids. CDR3 in DNA: TGTGCCCTGAGAACCTACGAGCAGTACTTC. Residues: CALRTYEQYF. Combining the CDR3 with reference TRBV30 and TRBJ2-7 gives the whole variable domain SQTIHQWPATLVQPVGSPLSLECTVEGTSNPNLYWYRQAAGRGLQLLFYSVGIGQISSEVPQNLSASRPQDRQFILSSKKLLLSDSGFYLCALRTYEQYFGPGTRLTVT.

The chain joins TRBV28 to TRBJ2-3, with D maybe TRBD2 (6 bases). The CDR3 loop spans 14 amino acids. CDR1 and CDR2 from the germline V gene are MDHEN and SYDVKM. With 6 bases removed from V and 1 base from J, the gap between germline ends came to 11 bases. Here the CDR3 DNA reads TGTGCCAGCAGGGGGGGTACCCGCACAGATACGCAGTATTTT. Protein sequence: CASRGGTRTDTQYF.

The chain links TRBV6-1 to TRBJ2-7; D might be TRBD1 (5 bases). Trimming took off 4 bases at V and 0 bases at J, with 16 bases between the two ends. The CDR3 is 16 amino acids. Germline lookup yields CDR1 MNHNS and CDR2 SASEGT. The CDR3 region is CASSAKSGSASYEQYF. For the CDR3, the DNA is TGTGCCAGCAGTGCCAAGTCAGGGTCTGCCTCCTACGAGCAGTACTTC.

The chain carries TRBV5-5 and TRBJ2-7; D is perhaps TRBD1 (5 bases). Per the germline V gene, CDR1 is SGHKS and CDR2 is YYEKEE (reference sequence). Deletions cut 4 bases from V and 3 bases from J, with 8 bases between. This CDR3 region has 12 residues. The CDR3 protein is CASSDQGYEQYF. For the CDR3, the DNA is TGTGCCAGCAGCGACCAGGGCTACGAGCAGTACTTC.

V is TRBV5-4 and J is TRBJ1-1; TRBD1 might be the D (6 bases). Germline-derived CDR1 and CDR2 are SGHNT and YYREEE (reference sequence). CDR3 length: 15 residues. V was shortened by 4 bases and J by 3 bases, with 16 bases between the two germline ends. CDR3 residues: CASSDLLDSHTEAFF. The DNA for the CDR3 is TGTGCCAGCAGCGACCTTCTGGACAGCCACACTGAAGCTTTCTTT. The entire variable domain, with the rest obtained from reference TRBV5-4 and TRBJ1-1, is as follows: ETGVTQSPTHLIKTRGQQVTLRCSSQSGHNTVSWYQQALGQGPQFIFQYYREEENGRGNFPPRFSGLQFPNYSSELNVNALELDDSALYLCASSDLLDSHTEAFFGQGTRLTVV.

The chain joins TRBV6-5 to TRBJ1-5; 8 positions agree with TRBD1. The CDR3 runs 16 residues. Per the germline V gene, CDR1 is MNHEY and CDR2 is SVGAGI. With V trimmed by 3 bases and J by 5 bases, 9 bases remained unmatched. The CDR3 DNA follows: TGTGCCAGCAGTTATTGGACAGGGAACGGGGATCAGCCCCAGCATTTT. This translates into CASSYWTGNGDQPQHF.

The chain is built from TRBV5-1 and TRBJ2-1; TRBD2 agrees at 14 bases. The CDR3 covers 18 residues. CDR1 SGHRS and CDR2 YFSETQ come from the germline V gene. The ends lost 0 bases at V and 13 bases at J; junction bases unmatched: 15. CDR3 DNA sequence: TGCGCCAGCAGCTTGGCCGTTGGGACTAGCGGGAGAATTACAATTCAGTTCTTC. The encoded protein is CASSLAVGTSGRITIQFF.

The genes are TRBV7-3 and TRBJ1-2; 7 nucleotides agree with TRBD1. This CDR3 is built from 14 residues. V trimming: 5 bases; J trimming: 6 bases; junction bases outside the gene matches: 9. Germline V CDR1 and CDR2: SGHTA, FQGTGA. For the CDR3, the DNA is TGTGCCAGCAGCCCCGACAGGGAAGGGGATGGCTACACCTTC. It yields the protein CASSPDREGDGYTF.

The V call is TRBV27, the J call TRBJ1-1; 7 nucleotides agree with TRBD1. There are 14 residues in the CDR3. Germline V CDR1 and CDR2: MNHEY, SMNVEV (reference sequence). V shed 5 bases, J shed 3 bases, and the junction held 6 bases outside the gene matches. This chain's CDR3 is CASSRRGRDTEAFF. The CDR3 nucleotides read TGTGCCAGCAGTAGGAGGGGGCGAGACACTGAAGCTTTCTTT.

This clone was seen just once. The chain links TRBV5-6 to TRBJ1-5; TRBD1 matches 8 bases. This CDR3 spans 16 amino acids. Germline V gene sequence: CDR1 SGHDT, CDR2 YYEEEE. The V gene end was trimmed by 1 base and the J gene end by 6 bases; junction bases not matched to a gene: 9. CDR3 protein: CASSLQGALPRQPQHF. Here the CDR3 DNA reads TGTGCCAGCAGCTTGCAGGGGGCGCTTCCACGTCAGCCCCAGCATTTT.

CDR3: CASSPPGQASYEQYF. CDR3 nucleotide sequence: TGTGCCAGCAGTCCCCCGGGACAGGCCTCCTACGAGCAGTACTTC. This chain connects TRBV28 to TRBJ2-7, with 8 bases lining up with TRBD1. CDR1 and CDR2 from the germline V gene are MDHEN and SYDVKM. J was trimmed by 0 bases and V by 5 bases; bases with no gene match: 6. The CDR3 length is 15 residues.

This clone appeared a single time. This rearrangement joins TRBV28 to TRBJ1-2; a possible D gene is TRBD1 (5 bases). Per the germline V gene, CDR1 is MDHEN and CDR2 is SYDVKM. This CDR3 is built from 14 residues. Trimming took 5 bases from V and 2 from J, leaving 12 bases between them. This CDR3 is CASSLRTRNYGYTF. CDR3 in DNA: TGTGCCAGCAGTCTCCGGACAAGGAACTATGGCTACACCTTC.